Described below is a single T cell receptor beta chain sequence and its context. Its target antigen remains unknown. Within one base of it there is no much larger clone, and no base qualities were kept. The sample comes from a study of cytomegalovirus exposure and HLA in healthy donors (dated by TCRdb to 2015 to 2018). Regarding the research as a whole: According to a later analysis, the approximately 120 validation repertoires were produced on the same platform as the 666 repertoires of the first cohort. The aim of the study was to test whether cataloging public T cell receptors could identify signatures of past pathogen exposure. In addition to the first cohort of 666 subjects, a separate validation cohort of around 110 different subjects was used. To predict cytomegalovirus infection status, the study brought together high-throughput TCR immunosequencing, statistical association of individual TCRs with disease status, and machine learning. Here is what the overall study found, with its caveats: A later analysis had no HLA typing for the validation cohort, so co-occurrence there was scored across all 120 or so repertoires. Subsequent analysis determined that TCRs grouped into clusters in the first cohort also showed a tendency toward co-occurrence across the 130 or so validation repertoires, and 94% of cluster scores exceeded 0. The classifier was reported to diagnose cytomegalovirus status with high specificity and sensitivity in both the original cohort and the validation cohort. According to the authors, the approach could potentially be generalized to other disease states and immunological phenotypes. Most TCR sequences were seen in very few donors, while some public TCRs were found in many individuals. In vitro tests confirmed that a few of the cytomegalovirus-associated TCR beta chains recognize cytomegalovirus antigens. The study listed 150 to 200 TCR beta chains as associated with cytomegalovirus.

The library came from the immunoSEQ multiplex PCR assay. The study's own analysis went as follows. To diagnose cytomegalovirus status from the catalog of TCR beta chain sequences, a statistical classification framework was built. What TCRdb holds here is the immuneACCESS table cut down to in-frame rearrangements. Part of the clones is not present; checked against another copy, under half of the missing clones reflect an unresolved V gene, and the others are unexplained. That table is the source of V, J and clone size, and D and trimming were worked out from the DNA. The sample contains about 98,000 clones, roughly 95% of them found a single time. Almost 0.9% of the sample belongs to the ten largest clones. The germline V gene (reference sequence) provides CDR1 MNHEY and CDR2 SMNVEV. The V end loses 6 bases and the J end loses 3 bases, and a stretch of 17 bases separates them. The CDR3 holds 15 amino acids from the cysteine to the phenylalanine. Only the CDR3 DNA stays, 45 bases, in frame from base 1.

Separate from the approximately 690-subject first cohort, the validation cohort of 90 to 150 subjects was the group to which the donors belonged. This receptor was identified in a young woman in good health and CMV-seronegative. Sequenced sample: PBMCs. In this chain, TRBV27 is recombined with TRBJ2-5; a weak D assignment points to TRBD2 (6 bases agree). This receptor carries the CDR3 CASREIGLAKETQYF. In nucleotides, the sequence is TGTGCCAGCAGGGAGATAGGCCTAGCGAAAGAGACCCAGTACTTC.